Listed below are T cell receptor beta chains from one sample, sequenced in a study of blood T cell repertoires in COVID-19. Method: immunoSEQ multiplex PCR; TCRdb's copy keeps in-frame clones and lacks some. The table records 150,000 to 180,000 clones, 70% to 90% of them present only once. Material: peripheral blood. Every receptor here comes from a woman in her 70s with acute or convalescent COVID-19. Both conserved end residues are part of each CDR3. Fields, in order: clone size, CDR3 length, J gene, V gene, D gene, CDR3 protein, CDR3 DNA. D genes are given only for firm matches. Clone size is stated in some rows and not others, as once, few, many or a class when expanded.

clone size: NA
CDR3 length: 14
J gene: TRBJ2-1
V gene: TRBV10-2
D gene: NA
CDR3 protein: CASSARKVHNEQFF
CDR3 DNA: TGCGCCAGCAGTGCTAGGAAAGTCCACAATGAGCAGTTCTTC

clone size: few
CDR3 length: 10
J gene: TRBJ1-1
V gene: TRBV6-4
D gene: NA
CDR3 protein: CARMRTEAFF
CDR3 DNA: TGTGCCAGAATGAGGACTGAAGCTTTCTTT

clone size: NA
CDR3 length: 13
J gene: TRBJ1-1
V gene: TRBV3-1/TRBV3-2
D gene: TRBD1
CDR3 protein: CASSLQGGTEAFF
CDR3 DNA: TGTGCCAGCAGCCTGCAGGGGGGCACTGAAGCTTTCTTT

clone size: NA
CDR3 length: 16
J gene: TRBJ2-7
V gene: TRBV18
D gene: TRBD1
CDR3 protein: CASSPQLGQGSHEQYF
CDR3 DNA: TGTGCCAGCTCACCACAGCTGGGACAGGGGTCCCACGAGCAGTACTTC

clone size: NA
CDR3 length: 17
J gene: TRBJ1-2
V gene: TRBV7-9
D gene: NA
CDR3 protein: CASSYRGPGSGGYGYTF
CDR3 DNA: TGTGCCAGCAGCTATAGAGGACCGGGCAGCGGAGGGTATGGCTACACCTTC

clone size: NA
CDR3 length: 15
J gene: TRBJ2-7
V gene: TRBV11-1
D gene: TRBD1
CDR3 protein: CASSRPGTGPHEQYF
CDR3 DNA: TGTGCCAGCAGCCGCCCCGGGACAGGGCCTCACGAGCAGTACTTC

clone size: NA
CDR3 length: 15
J gene: TRBJ1-1
V gene: TRBV2
D gene: NA
CDR3 protein: CASSEAPQGRGEAFF
CDR3 DNA: TGTGCCAGCAGTGAAGCGCCACAGGGCAGAGGGGAAGCTTTCTTT

clone size: NA
CDR3 length: 12
J gene: TRBJ1-2
V gene: TRBV9
D gene: NA
CDR3 protein: CASSVEVGAYTF
CDR3 DNA: TGTGCCAGCAGCGTAGAAGTGGGGGCCTACACCTTC

clone size: NA
CDR3 length: 11
J gene: TRBJ1-1
V gene: TRBV28
D gene: NA
CDR3 protein: CVSYLNTEAFF
CDR3 DNA: TGTGTTTCCTACTTGAACACTGAAGCTTTCTTT

clone size: NA
CDR3 length: 16
J gene: TRBJ1-1
V gene: TRBV11-3
D gene: TRBD1
CDR3 protein: CASSQSFRGRSAKAFF
CDR3 DNA: TGTGCCAGCAGCCAATCCTTCAGGGGGCGGTCAGCAAAAGCTTTCTTT

clone size: NA
CDR3 length: 16
J gene: TRBJ2-3
V gene: TRBV11-2
D gene: TRBD2
CDR3 protein: CASSSTSGRGTDTQYF
CDR3 DNA: TGTGCCAGCAGCTCGACTAGCGGGAGGGGCACAGATACGCAGTATTTT

clone size: NA
CDR3 length: 14
J gene: TRBJ1-1
V gene: TRBV10-1
D gene: TRBD1
CDR3 protein: CASRTGAGNTEAFF
CDR3 DNA: TGCGCCAGCAGGACAGGGGCTGGGAACACTGAAGCTTTCTTT

clone size: NA
CDR3 length: 14
J gene: TRBJ1-5
V gene: TRBV7-2
D gene: NA
CDR3 protein: CASSLESSHQPQHF
CDR3 DNA: TGTGCCAGCAGCTTAGAAAGCTCTCACCAGCCCCAGCATTTT

clone size: NA
CDR3 length: 15
J gene: TRBJ1-2
V gene: TRBV19
D gene: NA
CDR3 protein: CASSIEGRGAYGYTF
CDR3 DNA: TGTGCCAGTAGTATAGAGGGCCGGGGTGCCTATGGCTACACCTTC

clone size: NA
CDR3 length: 16
J gene: TRBJ2-3
V gene: TRBV5-6
D gene: TRBD2
CDR3 protein: CASSSYRLAGTDTQYF
CDR3 DNA: TGTGCCAGCAGCTCCTACAGACTAGCGGGCACAGATACGCAGTATTTT

clone size: NA
CDR3 length: 14
J gene: TRBJ1-4
V gene: TRBV7-9
D gene: NA
CDR3 protein: CASSTGGVGKKLFF
CDR3 DNA: TGTGCCAGCAGCACAGGAGGGGTTGGTAAAAAACTGTTTTTT

clone size: NA
CDR3 length: 17
J gene: TRBJ2-5
V gene: TRBV5-1
D gene: TRBD2
CDR3 protein: CASSLPKAGGFQETQYF
CDR3 DNA: TGCGCCAGCAGCTTGCCTAAAGCGGGGGGTTTTCAAGAGACCCAGTACTTC

clone size: NA
CDR3 length: 11
J gene: TRBJ1-6
V gene: TRBV7-9
D gene: NA
CDR3 protein: CASSLSGPLHF
CDR3 DNA: TGTGCCAGCAGCTTATCAGGACCCCTCCACTTT

clone size: NA
CDR3 length: 14
J gene: TRBJ1-1
V gene: TRBV28
D gene: NA
CDR3 protein: CASSLVSRNTEAFF
CDR3 DNA: TGTGCCAGCAGTCTCGTATCGAGGAACACTGAAGCTTTCTTT

clone size: NA
CDR3 length: 16
J gene: TRBJ2-2
V gene: TRBV6-5
D gene: TRBD2
CDR3 protein: CASSFTSGGAGGELFF
CDR3 DNA: TGTGCCAGCAGTTTCACTAGCGGGGGGGCCGGCGGGGAGCTGTTTTTT

clone size: NA
CDR3 length: 19
J gene: TRBJ2-6
V gene: TRBV3-1/TRBV3-2
D gene: TRBD2
CDR3 protein: CASSRHSGGARWRANVLTF
CDR3 DNA: TGTGCCAGCAGCCGACATAGCGGGGGGGCACGTTGGAGGGCCAACGTCCTGACTTTC

clone size: NA
CDR3 length: 14
J gene: TRBJ2-4
V gene: TRBV6-5
D gene: TRBD2
CDR3 protein: CASSRNGGTDIQYF
CDR3 DNA: TGTGCCAGCAGCCGAAACGGGGGGACGGACATTCAGTACTTC

clone size: NA
CDR3 length: 16
J gene: TRBJ1-5
V gene: TRBV13
D gene: TRBD1
CDR3 protein: CASSLGNRGNDQPQHF
CDR3 DNA: TGTGCCAGCAGCTTAGGGAACAGGGGGAACGATCAGCCCCAGCATTTT

clone size: NA
CDR3 length: 15
J gene: TRBJ2-3
V gene: TRBV7-9
D gene: NA
CDR3 protein: CASSPGIQVIDTQYF
CDR3 DNA: TGTGCCAGCAGCCCCGGGATTCAAGTAATCGATACGCAGTATTTT

clone size: once
CDR3 length: 14
J gene: TRBJ2-3
V gene: TRBV19
D gene: NA
CDR3 protein: CASSISPNTDTQYF
CDR3 DNA: TGTGCCAGTAGTATATCGCCTAACACAGATACGCAGTATTTT

clone size: once
CDR3 length: 16
J gene: TRBJ1-5
V gene: TRBV24-1
D gene: TRBD1
CDR3 protein: CATSDPGTGLSQPQHF
CDR3 DNA: TGTGCCACCAGTGATCCCGGGACAGGGTTAAGTCAGCCCCAGCATTTT

clone size: NA
CDR3 length: 14
J gene: TRBJ2-4
V gene: TRBV3-1/TRBV3-2
D gene: NA
CDR3 protein: CASSNSVQGSIQYF
CDR3 DNA: TGTGCCAGCAGCAACTCGGTACAGGGCAGCATTCAGTACTTC

clone size: once
CDR3 length: 15
J gene: TRBJ2-1
V gene: TRBV7-2
D gene: NA
CDR3 protein: CASSLRGGQNNEQFF
CDR3 DNA: TGTGCCAGCAGCTTAAGGGGTGGTCAGAACAATGAGCAGTTCTTC

clone size: NA
CDR3 length: 16
J gene: TRBJ1-5
V gene: TRBV6-5
D gene: TRBD1
CDR3 protein: CASSYGGGTGNQPQHF
CDR3 DNA: TGTGCCAGCAGTTACGGGGGAGGGACAGGGAACCAGCCCCAGCATTTT

clone size: once
CDR3 length: 13
J gene: TRBJ1-6
V gene: TRBV6-2/TRBV6-3
D gene: NA
CDR3 protein: CASSYSTPQPLHF
CDR3 DNA: TGTGCCAGCAGTTACTCGACTCCTCAACCCCTCCACTTT

clone size: NA
CDR3 length: 14
J gene: TRBJ1-6
V gene: TRBV9
D gene: TRBD1
CDR3 protein: CASSVGQGATPLHF
CDR3 DNA: TGTGCCAGCAGCGTAGGTCAGGGGGCGACACCCCTCCACTTT

clone size: once
CDR3 length: 15
J gene: TRBJ1-3
V gene: TRBV5-4
D gene: NA
CDR3 protein: CASSFGRGSGNTIYF
CDR3 DNA: TGTGCCAGCAGCTTCGGCAGGGGTTCTGGAAACACCATATATTTT

clone size: NA
CDR3 length: 16
J gene: TRBJ1-6
V gene: TRBV28
D gene: TRBD1
CDR3 protein: CASSSVRRTGESPLHF
CDR3 DNA: TGTGCCAGCAGTTCCGTTCGGAGGACAGGGGAATCACCCCTCCACTTT

clone size: NA
CDR3 length: 15
J gene: TRBJ2-1
V gene: TRBV2
D gene: NA
CDR3 protein: CASSKTESSYNEQFF
CDR3 DNA: TGTGCCAGCAGTAAGACAGAGAGCTCCTACAATGAGCAGTTCTTC

clone size: NA
CDR3 length: 13
J gene: TRBJ1-2
V gene: TRBV2
D gene: TRBD1
CDR3 protein: CASSLTGGEGYTF
CDR3 DNA: TGTGCCAGCAGTTTAACAGGGGGCGAAGGCTACACCTTC

clone size: NA
CDR3 length: 14
J gene: TRBJ1-4
V gene: TRBV6-6
D gene: TRBD1
CDR3 protein: CASTSGQGEEKLFF
CDR3 DNA: TGTGCCAGCACTTCGGGACAGGGCGAAGAAAAACTGTTTTTT

clone size: NA
CDR3 length: 15
J gene: TRBJ2-1
V gene: TRBV2
D gene: TRBD1
CDR3 protein: CASSNRDRVYNEQFF
CDR3 DNA: TGTGCCAGCAGCAACCGGGACAGGGTATACAATGAGCAGTTCTTC

clone size: NA
CDR3 length: 12
J gene: TRBJ1-1
V gene: TRBV18
D gene: NA
CDR3 protein: CASSPYRDSAFF
CDR3 DNA: TGTGCCAGCTCACCCTACCGGGACTCAGCTTTCTTT

clone size: NA
CDR3 length: 12
J gene: TRBJ1-5
V gene: TRBV19
D gene: NA
CDR3 protein: CASRGTHQPQHF
CDR3 DNA: TGTGCCAGTAGGGGGACTCATCAGCCCCAGCATTTT

clone size: NA
CDR3 length: 15
J gene: TRBJ2-7
V gene: TRBV15
D gene: TRBD1
CDR3 protein: CATSRGGTGDYEQYF
CDR3 DNA: TGTGCCACCAGCAGAGGAGGGACAGGGGACTACGAGCAGTACTTC

clone size: NA
CDR3 length: 12
J gene: TRBJ1-5
V gene: TRBV2
D gene: NA
CDR3 protein: CASSGTDQPQHF
CDR3 DNA: TGTGCCAGCAGTGGGACAGATCAGCCCCAGCATTTT

clone size: NA
CDR3 length: 15
J gene: TRBJ1-2
V gene: TRBV19
D gene: TRBD1
CDR3 protein: CASRPDRGWHYGYTF
CDR3 DNA: TGTGCCAGTAGACCGGACAGGGGCTGGCACTATGGCTACACCTTC

clone size: few
CDR3 length: 12
J gene: TRBJ2-3
V gene: TRBV12-3/TRBV12-4
D gene: NA
CDR3 protein: CASSLERRTQYF
CDR3 DNA: TGTGCCAGCAGCTTAGAGCGCCGCACGCAGTATTTT

clone size: once
CDR3 length: 14
J gene: TRBJ1-2
V gene: TRBV3-1/TRBV3-2
D gene: TRBD1
CDR3 protein: CASTGTGEGYGYTF
CDR3 DNA: TGTGCCAGCACCGGGACAGGGGAGGGCTATGGCTACACCTTC

clone size: NA
CDR3 length: 17
J gene: TRBJ2-5
V gene: TRBV2
D gene: TRBD2
CDR3 protein: CASSALAGGTNRETQYF
CDR3 DNA: TGTGCCAGCAGTGCCCTAGCGGGGGGGACCAATCGAGAGACCCAGTACTTC

clone size: NA
CDR3 length: 13
J gene: TRBJ1-2
V gene: TRBV14
D gene: NA
CDR3 protein: CASSPGSNYGYTF
CDR3 DNA: TGTGCCAGCAGCCCAGGCTCGAACTATGGCTACACCTTC

clone size: NA
CDR3 length: 13
J gene: TRBJ1-2
V gene: TRBV13
D gene: TRBD1
CDR3 protein: CASSRGQGYGYTF
CDR3 DNA: TGTGCCAGCAGCCGGGGACAGGGGTACGGCTACACCTTC

clone size: NA
CDR3 length: 13
J gene: TRBJ1-2
V gene: TRBV2
D gene: TRBD1
CDR3 protein: CASSSDRFYGYTF
CDR3 DNA: TGTGCCAGCAGTTCGGACAGGTTCTATGGCTACACCTTC

clone size: NA
CDR3 length: 16
J gene: TRBJ2-7
V gene: TRBV6-2/TRBV6-3
D gene: TRBD1
CDR3 protein: CASSYSGTGIPHEQYF
CDR3 DNA: TGTGCCAGCAGTTACTCCGGGACAGGGATTCCCCACGAGCAGTACTTC

clone size: NA
CDR3 length: 17
J gene: TRBJ2-7
V gene: TRBV10-2
D gene: TRBD2
CDR3 protein: CASTPSGARRSSYEQYF
CDR3 DNA: TGCGCCAGCACTCCTAGCGGGGCCCGAAGGAGCTCCTACGAGCAGTACTTC

clone size: few
CDR3 length: 15
J gene: TRBJ1-4
V gene: TRBV30
D gene: TRBD1
CDR3 protein: CAWGQGENTNEKLFF
CDR3 DNA: TGTGCCTGGGGACAGGGGGAGAATACTAATGAAAAACTGTTTTTT

clone size: NA
CDR3 length: 14
J gene: TRBJ2-3
V gene: TRBV24-1
D gene: TRBD1
CDR3 protein: CATSEIDRAGTQYF
CDR3 DNA: TGTGCCACCAGTGAAATCGACAGGGCTGGTACGCAGTATTTT

clone size: once
CDR3 length: 14
J gene: TRBJ2-4
V gene: TRBV6-2/TRBV6-3
D gene: TRBD1
CDR3 protein: CASSYSGQGNIQYF
CDR3 DNA: TGTGCCAGCAGTTACTCGGGACAGGGGAACATTCAGTACTTC

clone size: NA
CDR3 length: 16
J gene: TRBJ2-1
V gene: TRBV7-6
D gene: TRBD2
CDR3 protein: CASSFGLAGGVNEQFF
CDR3 DNA: TGTGCCAGCAGCTTCGGACTAGCGGGGGGGGTCAATGAGCAGTTCTTC

clone size: NA
CDR3 length: 12
J gene: TRBJ2-5
V gene: TRBV10-3
D gene: NA
CDR3 protein: CATLGVQETQYF
CDR3 DNA: TGTGCCACCCTCGGGGTCCAAGAGACCCAGTACTTC

clone size: NA
CDR3 length: 13
J gene: TRBJ2-3
V gene: TRBV9
D gene: NA
CDR3 protein: CASSPGGTDTQYF
CDR3 DNA: TGTGCCAGCAGCCCCGGGGGCACAGATACGCAGTATTTT

clone size: once
CDR3 length: 15
J gene: TRBJ1-2
V gene: TRBV5-6
D gene: TRBD1
CDR3 protein: CASRGWGQGNYGYTF
CDR3 DNA: TGTGCCAGCAGGGGATGGGGACAGGGAAACTATGGCTACACCTTC